A single TCR beta chain is shown here with its context. The data originate from a study of technical replicates of blood from a few donors. The length of the CDR3 is 13 residues. V trimming: 3 bases; J trimming: 6 bases; junction bases outside the gene matches: 4. Germline-derived CDR1 and CDR2 are SGHRS and YFSETQ. Assay used: immunoSEQ multiplex PCR; TCRdb lists only in-frame clones, some missing. The table has 74,000 or so clones, about 89% seen once; the top ten hold approximately 0.3%. The chain links TRBV5-1 to TRBJ1-1; 8 bases line up with TRBD1. The sequencing sample was made of T cells isolated from PBMCs. The sequence was collected from a human donor in good health. Written as DNA, the CDR3 is TGCGCCAGCAGCTCCGGGACAGGCCCTGAAGCTTTCTTT. This codes for CASSSGTGPEAFF.